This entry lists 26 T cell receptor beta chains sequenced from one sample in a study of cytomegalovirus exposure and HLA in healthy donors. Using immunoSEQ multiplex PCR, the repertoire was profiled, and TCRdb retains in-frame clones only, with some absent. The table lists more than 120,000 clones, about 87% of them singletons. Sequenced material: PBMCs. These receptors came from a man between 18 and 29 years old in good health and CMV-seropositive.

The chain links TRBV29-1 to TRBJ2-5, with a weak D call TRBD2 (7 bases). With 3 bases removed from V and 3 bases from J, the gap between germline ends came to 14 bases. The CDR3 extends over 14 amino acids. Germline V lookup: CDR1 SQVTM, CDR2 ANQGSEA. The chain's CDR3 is CSVDAGAIEETQYF. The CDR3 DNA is TGCAGCGTTGATGCGGGGGCCATAGAAGAGACCCAGTACTTC.

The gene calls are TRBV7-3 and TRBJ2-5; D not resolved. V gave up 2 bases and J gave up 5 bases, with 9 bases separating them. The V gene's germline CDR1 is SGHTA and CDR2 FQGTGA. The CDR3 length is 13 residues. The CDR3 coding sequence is TGTGCCAGCAGCTTAGGTAGCATGGAGACCCAGTACTTC. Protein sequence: CASSLGSMETQYF.

For the CDR3, the DNA is TGTGCCAGCAGCCCGATAGGACAGGCCTCTGGAAACACCATATATTTT. This codes for CASSPIGQASGNTIYF. The V and J genes are TRBV11-3 and TRBJ1-3; 7 bases align to TRBD1. This CDR3 has 16 residues. Looked up from germline, CDR1 is SGHNT and CDR2 is YENEEA. V dropped 5 bases and J dropped 0; count of bases not matched to a gene: 7.

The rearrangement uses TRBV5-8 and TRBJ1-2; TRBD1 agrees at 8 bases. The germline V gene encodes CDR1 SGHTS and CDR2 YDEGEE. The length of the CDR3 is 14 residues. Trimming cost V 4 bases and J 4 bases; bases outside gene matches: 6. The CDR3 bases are TGTGCCAGCAGCCTAGCGACAGGGGCCTATGGCTACACCTTC. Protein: CASSLATGAYGYTF.

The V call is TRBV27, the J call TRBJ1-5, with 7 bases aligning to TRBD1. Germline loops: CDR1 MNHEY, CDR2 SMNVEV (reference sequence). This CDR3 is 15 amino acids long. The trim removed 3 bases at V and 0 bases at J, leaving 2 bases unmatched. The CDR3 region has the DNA TGTGCCAGCAGTTTTCAGGGGGGTAGCAATCAGCCCCAGCATTTT. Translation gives CASSFQGGSNQPQHF.

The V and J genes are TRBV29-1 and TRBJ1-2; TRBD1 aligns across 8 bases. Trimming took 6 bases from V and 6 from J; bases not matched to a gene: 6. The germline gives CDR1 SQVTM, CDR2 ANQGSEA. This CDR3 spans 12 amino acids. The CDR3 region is CSVRQGKDGYTF. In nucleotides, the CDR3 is TGCAGCGTACGACAGGGGAAAGATGGCTACACCTTC.

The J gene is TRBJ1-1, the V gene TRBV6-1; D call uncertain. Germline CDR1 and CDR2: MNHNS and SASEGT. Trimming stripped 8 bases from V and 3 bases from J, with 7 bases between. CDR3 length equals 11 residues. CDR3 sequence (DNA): TGTGCCAGCCGAGGGTACACTGAAGCTTTCTTT. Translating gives CASRGYTEAFF.

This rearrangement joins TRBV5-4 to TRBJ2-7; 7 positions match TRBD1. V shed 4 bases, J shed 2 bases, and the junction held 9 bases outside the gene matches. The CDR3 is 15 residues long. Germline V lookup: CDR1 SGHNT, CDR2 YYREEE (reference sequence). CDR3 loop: CASSRLGTAPYEQYF. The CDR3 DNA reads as TGTGCCAGCAGCCGACTCGGGACAGCACCCTACGAGCAGTACTTC. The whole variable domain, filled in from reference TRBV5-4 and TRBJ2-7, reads ETGVTQSPTHLIKTRGQQVTLRCSSQSGHNTVSWYQQALGQGPQFIFQYYREEENGRGNFPPRFSGLQFPNYSSELNVNALELDDSALYLCASSRLGTAPYEQYFGPGTRLTVT.

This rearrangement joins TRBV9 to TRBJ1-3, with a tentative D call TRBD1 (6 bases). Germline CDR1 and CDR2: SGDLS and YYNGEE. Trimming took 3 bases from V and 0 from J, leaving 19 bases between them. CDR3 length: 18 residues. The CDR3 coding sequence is TGTGCCAGCAGCGCCCACCCTCAGGGACACGGCTCTGGAAACACCATATATTTT. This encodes CASSAHPQGHGSGNTIYF.

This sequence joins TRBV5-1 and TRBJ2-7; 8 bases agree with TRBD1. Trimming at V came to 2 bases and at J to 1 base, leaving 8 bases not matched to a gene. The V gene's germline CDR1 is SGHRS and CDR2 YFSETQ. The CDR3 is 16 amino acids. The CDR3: CASSFRQGQNSYEQYF. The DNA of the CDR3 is TGCGCCAGCAGCTTCCGACAGGGGCAAAATTCCTACGAGCAGTACTTC.

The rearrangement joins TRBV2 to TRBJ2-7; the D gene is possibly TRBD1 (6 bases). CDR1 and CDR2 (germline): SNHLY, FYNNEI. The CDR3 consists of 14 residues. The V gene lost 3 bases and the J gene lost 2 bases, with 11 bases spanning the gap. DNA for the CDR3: TGTGCCAGCAGTGACCTTCAGGGGCCCTACGAGCAGTACTTC. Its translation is CASSDLQGPYEQYF.

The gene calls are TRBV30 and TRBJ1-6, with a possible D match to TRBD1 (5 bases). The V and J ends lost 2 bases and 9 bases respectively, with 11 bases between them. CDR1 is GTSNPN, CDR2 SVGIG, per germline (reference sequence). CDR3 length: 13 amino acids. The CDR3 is CAWSQGAGSPLHF. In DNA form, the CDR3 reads TGTGCCTGGAGTCAGGGTGCAGGTTCACCCCTCCACTTT.

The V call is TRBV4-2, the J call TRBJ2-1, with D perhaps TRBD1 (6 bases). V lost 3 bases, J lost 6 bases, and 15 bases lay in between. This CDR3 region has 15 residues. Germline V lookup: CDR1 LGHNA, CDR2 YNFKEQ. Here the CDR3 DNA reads TGTGCCAGCAGCCACAGTCGAAACAGGGCCAATGAGCAGTTCTTC. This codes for CASSHSRNRANEQFF.

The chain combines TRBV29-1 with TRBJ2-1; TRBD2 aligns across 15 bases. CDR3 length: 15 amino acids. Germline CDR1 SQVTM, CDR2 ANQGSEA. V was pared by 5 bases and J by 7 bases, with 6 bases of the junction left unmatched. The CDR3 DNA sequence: TGCAGCGTTCTGGGGACTAGCGGGGGGAGAAATGAGCAGTTCTTC. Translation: CSVLGTSGGRNEQFF.

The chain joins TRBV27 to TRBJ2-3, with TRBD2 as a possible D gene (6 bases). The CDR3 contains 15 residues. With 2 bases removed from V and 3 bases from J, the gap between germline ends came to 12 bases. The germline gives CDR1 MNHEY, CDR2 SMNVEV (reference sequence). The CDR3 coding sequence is TGTGCCAGCAGTTTAGGGGTAGCGGTTACAGATACGCAGTATTTT. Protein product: CASSLGVAVTDTQYF.

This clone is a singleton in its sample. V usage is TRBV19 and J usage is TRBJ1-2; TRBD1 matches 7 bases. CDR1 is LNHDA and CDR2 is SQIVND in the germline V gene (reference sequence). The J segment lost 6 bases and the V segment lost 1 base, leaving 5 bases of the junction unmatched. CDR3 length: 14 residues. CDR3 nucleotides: TGTGCCAGTAGTATAGCGGGACAGCCGAATGGCTACACCTTC. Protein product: CASSIAGQPNGYTF.

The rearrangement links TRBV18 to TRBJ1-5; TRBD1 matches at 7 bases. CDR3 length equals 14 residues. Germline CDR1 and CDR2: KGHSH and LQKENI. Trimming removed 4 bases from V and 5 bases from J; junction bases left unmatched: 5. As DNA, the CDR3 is TGTGCCAGCTCACAGGGACAGTTGGATCAGCCCCAGCATTTT. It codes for CASSQGQLDQPQHF.

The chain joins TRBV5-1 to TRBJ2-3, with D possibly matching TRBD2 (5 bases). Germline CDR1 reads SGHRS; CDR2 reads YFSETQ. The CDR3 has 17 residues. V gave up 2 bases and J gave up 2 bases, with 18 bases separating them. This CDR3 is CASSFRPLLAVTDTQYF. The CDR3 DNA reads TGCGCCAGCAGCTTTCGTCCACTTCTAGCAGTCACAGATACGCAGTATTTT. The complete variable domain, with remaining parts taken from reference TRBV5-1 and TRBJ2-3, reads KAGVTQTPRYLIKTRGQQVTLSCSPISGHRSVSWYQQTPGQGLQFLFEYFSETQRNKGNFPGRFSGRQFSNSRSEMNVSTLELGDSALYLCASSFRPLLAVTDTQYFGPGTRLTVL.

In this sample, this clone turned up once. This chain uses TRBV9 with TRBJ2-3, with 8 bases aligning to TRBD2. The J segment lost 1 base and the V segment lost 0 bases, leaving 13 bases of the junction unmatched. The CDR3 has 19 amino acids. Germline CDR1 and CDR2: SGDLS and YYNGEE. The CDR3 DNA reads TGTGCCAGCAGCGTAGTCCCTAGCGGGCACCGAGGGGGCACAGATACGCAGTATTTT. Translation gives CASSVVPSGHRGGTDTQYF.

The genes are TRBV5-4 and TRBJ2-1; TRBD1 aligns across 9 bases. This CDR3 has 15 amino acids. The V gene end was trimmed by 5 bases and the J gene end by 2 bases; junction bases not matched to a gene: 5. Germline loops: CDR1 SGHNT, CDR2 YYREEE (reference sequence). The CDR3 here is CASRLTGGTYNEQFF. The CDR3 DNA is TGTGCCAGCAGGTTGACAGGGGGAACCTACAATGAGCAGTTCTTC.

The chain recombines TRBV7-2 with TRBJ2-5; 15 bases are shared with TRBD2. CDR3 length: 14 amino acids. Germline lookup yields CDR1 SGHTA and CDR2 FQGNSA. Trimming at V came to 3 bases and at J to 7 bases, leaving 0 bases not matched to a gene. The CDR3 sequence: CASSLGLAGGTQYF. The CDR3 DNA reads TGTGCCAGCAGCTTGGGACTAGCGGGGGGGACCCAGTACTTC.

Here the CDR3 DNA reads TGTGCCAGCCGAAACTTCATTCCCACGAATACGCAGTATTTT. Encoded protein: CASRNFIPTNTQYF. The V and J genes are TRBV2 and TRBJ2-3; no clear D. Per germline, CDR1 SNHLY and CDR2 FYNNEI. With 8 bases removed from V and 7 bases from J, the gap between germline ends came to 19 bases. The CDR3 is made up of 14 amino acids.

The CDR3 DNA follows: TGTGCCAGCAGTGAATTTGGAGTCGGGGTTAATTCACCCCTCCACTTT. Protein: CASSEFGVGVNSPLHF. The genes are TRBV25-1 and TRBJ1-6; D ambiguous. The CDR3 spans 16 residues. CDR1 and CDR2 from the germline V gene are MGHDK and SYGVNS. V was cut by 1 base and J by 6 bases, with 13 bases left in between.

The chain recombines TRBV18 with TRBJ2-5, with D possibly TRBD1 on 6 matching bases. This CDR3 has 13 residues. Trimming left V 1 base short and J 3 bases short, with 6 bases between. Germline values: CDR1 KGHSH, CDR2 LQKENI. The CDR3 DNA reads TGTGCCAGCTCACCACACAGGGAAGAGACCCAGTACTTC. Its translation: CASSPHREETQYF.

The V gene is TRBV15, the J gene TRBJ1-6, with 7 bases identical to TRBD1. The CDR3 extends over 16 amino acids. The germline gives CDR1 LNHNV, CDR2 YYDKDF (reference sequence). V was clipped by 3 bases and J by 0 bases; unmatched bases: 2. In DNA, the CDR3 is TGTGCCACCAGCAGCTGGGACAGCTCCTATAATTCACCCCTCCACTTT. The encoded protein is CATSSWDSSYNSPLHF. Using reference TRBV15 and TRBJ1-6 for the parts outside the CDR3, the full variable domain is DAMVIQNPRYQVTQFGKPVTLSCSQTLNHNVMYWYQQKSSQAPKLLFHYYDKDFNNEADTPDNFQSRRPNTSFCFLDIRSPGLGDTAMYLCATSSWDSSYNSPLHFGNGTRLTVT.

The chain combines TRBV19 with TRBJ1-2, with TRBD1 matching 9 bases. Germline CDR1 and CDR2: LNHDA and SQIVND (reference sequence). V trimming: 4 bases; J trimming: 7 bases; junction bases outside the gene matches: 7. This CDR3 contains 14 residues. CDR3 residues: CASSTAQGAAGYTF. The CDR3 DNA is TGTGCCAGTAGTACCGCACAGGGGGCGGCTGGCTACACCTTC.